This paragraph covers one T cell receptor (beta chain) sequence. As yet, its antigen is unknown. The data belong to a study of T cells after yellow fever vaccination. Study findings and constraints: Subsequent booster samples again held most clones from primary vaccination (around 96% CD4, roughly 91% CD8). The appearance of a small share of clonotypes in both CD4 and CD8 compartments was observed.

The CDR3 is 16 amino acids. V was clipped by 6 bases and J by 4 bases, with 22 bases between them. TCRdb reprocessed the 5' RACE reads via MiXCR and lists one record per CDR3 protein. The table lists 300,000 to 350,000 distinct CDR3 sequences, about 10% of them singletons. The sequence was obtained from a man aged 18 to 35 who received the YFV17D yellow fever vaccine. This specimen was CD4+ T cells sorted from PBMCs, taken 45 days after the yellow fever booster vaccination. The chain uses TRBV12-3 or TRBV12-4 and TRBJ2-7, with D perhaps TRBD2 (6 bases). CDR3 sequence reads: CASSPNPIAAHYEQYF. CDR3 nucleotide sequence: TGTGCCAGCAGCCCAAACCCCATAGCGGCTCATTACGAGCAGTACTTC.